This TCR beta chain was captured in a study of vaccination effects on CD4 cells after COVID-19. Turning to the study itself: Participants completed two doses of the BNT162b2 or mRNA-1273 vaccine.

On day 10 of culture, CD4+ T cells were separated out. A half-volume exchange with IL-2 medium occurred on days 3 and 7. V dropped 6 bases and J dropped 1; count of bases not matched to a gene: 1. Germline V CDR1 and CDR2: SNHLY, FYNNEI. The CDR3 is made up of 13 amino acids. Assay: immunoSEQ multiplex PCR; the TCRdb copy retains only in-frame clones and omits some. The sample consists of tens of thousands of clones, 65% to 80% of them appearing once. This clone was counted a single time. Antigen unknown. The starting material was CD4+ T cells from PBMCs cultured without peptide, obtained before COVID-19 vaccination. The source is a human donor who received a COVID-19 vaccine. The V gene is TRBV2, the J gene TRBJ1-1, with 8 positions matching TRBD1. For the CDR3, the DNA is TGTGCCAGCAGGGACAGGGCGAACACTGAAGCTTTCTTT. Protein: CASRDRANTEAFF.